Here is one T cell receptor beta chain with its context. The sample holds one count of this clone. What antigen it recognizes has not been identified. Base qualities are missing; no much larger clone stands one base away. TCRbeta CDR3 regions were amplified from genomic DNA using the immunoSEQ Assay, a bias-controlled multiplex PCR. In the authors' own workflow: Nucleated cell counts per sample were estimated from amplification of reference gene primers within the assay. To quantify the absolute abundance of each unique TCRbeta CDR3 rearrangement, sequence reads were collapsed and filtered. Productive Simpson clonality was computed per sample as the square root of Simpson's diversity index over productive rearrangements. Drawn from immuneACCESS, this table holds only the in-frame rearrangements with V and J called that TCRdb kept. Clones are partly lost; checked studies trace under half to an unresolved V gene and leave the rest unexplained. V and J calls and clone size are as listed in that table; D and trimming were resolved from the DNA. For this sample there are 250,000 to 350,000 clones; 87% appear just once. About 2.5% of the sample is held by the ten biggest clonotypes.

The sample is drawn from a study of blood T cell repertoires in COVID-19 (dated by TCRdb to 2019 to 2021). As for the study more broadly: The collaborator samples originated in the United States, Italy and Spain and spanned the acute and convalescent phases of COVID-19. Subjects who had been exposed to COVID-19, were actively infected with it, or had recovered from it provided the deeply sampled blood TCRbeta repertoires that made up the dataset. The material from the prospective study consisted of cDNA or gDNA derived from T cells, B-cell-depleted T cells, or PBMCs. The sample metadata nearly always contained a de-identified subject ID, COVID-19 status, age in years and sex. The repertoires were made available in a free public database intended to serve as a resource for research on the immune response to SARS-CoV-2. Samples came from the ongoing ImmuneRACE study (first 160 participants) plus 1,254 subjects from 6 global collaborators. Where available, HLA class I and class II types were obtained from metadata supplied by the sample provider rather than from assay-based typing.

On the study overall, not on this receptor specifically: The amount of clinical and demographic metadata varied by source and participant and was provided uncurated.

The collaborating institutions used their own protocols to collect whole blood in K2EDTA tubes. For TCRbeta analysis, collaborators shipped samples in one of three forms: frozen whole blood, isolated PBMCs, or DNA extracted from either of those sample types. The sequence was collected from a man in his late teens or twenties with active or convalescent COVID-19. Sequences were obtained from peripheral blood.

At the DNA level, the sequence is TGTGCTAGTGCCACGGGGGAGTCCCTTACCTACACCTTC. Its product reads: CASATGESLTYTF. The chain joins TRBV12-5 to TRBJ1-2, with TRBD1 perhaps the D gene, on 5 matching bases. Via the germline V gene, CDR1 is LGHNT and CDR2 FRNRAP. V is shortened by 7 bases, J by 10 bases, and the region joining them spans 19 bases. The CDR3 runs 13 residues from the cysteine to the phenylalanine. Only the CDR3 region is kept as DNA, spanning 39 bases read in frame from base 1.